What follows are 10 T cell receptor beta chains derived from one specimen sequenced in a study of OX40 agonist ivuxolimab in advanced cancers. Assay used: immunoSEQ multiplex PCR; TCRdb lists only in-frame clones, some missing. The sample lists more than 45,000 clones; roughly nine tenths were seen once. The material sequenced was CD4+ or CD8+ T cells sorted from blood, taken in a trial of the OX40 agonist ivuxolimab. These receptors were obtained from an adult with an advanced solid tumor such as melanoma, head and neck, liver or kidney cancer.

The chain is built from TRBV6-5 and TRBJ1-1; D is ambiguous. Per germline, CDR1 MNHEY and CDR2 SVGAGI. V was clipped by 4 bases and J by 6 bases, with 18 bases between them. The CDR3 runs 15 residues. The CDR3 here is CASSSSFNRRAEAFF. Here the CDR3 DNA reads TGTGCCAGCAGTTCTTCCTTCAACCGGAGGGCTGAAGCTTTCTTT.

The chain carries TRBV4-3 and TRBJ2-1; possibly TRBD1 or TRBD2 for D (5 bases each). Germline V gene lookup returns CDR1 LGHNA and CDR2 YSLEER. This CDR3 is 17 amino acids long. V lost 1 base and J 7 bases, leaving 20 bases between the germline ends. The CDR3 DNA is TGCGCCAGCAGCCAAGTAGACGGGGCTCGGGCGAGGAATGAGCAGTTCTTC. As protein: CASSQVDGARARNEQFF.

The V call is TRBV9, the J call TRBJ2-5; TRBD1 agrees at 7 bases. CDR1 is SGDLS, CDR2 YYNGEE, per germline. This CDR3 is built from 16 residues. V shed 3 bases, J shed 1 base, and the junction held 9 bases outside the gene matches. DNA of the CDR3: TGTGCCAGCAGCGAGAACCCGGACAGGCCCCAAGAGACCCAGTACTTC. It yields the protein CASSENPDRPQETQYF. The full variable domain, rest sourced from reference TRBV9 and TRBJ2-5, is DSGVTQTPKHLITATGQRVTLRCSPRSGDLSVYWYQQSLDQGLQFLIQYYNGEERAKGNILERFSAQQFPDLHSELNLSSLELGDSALYFCASSENPDRPQETQYFGPGTRLLVL.

This clone has just a few counts. This rearrangement joins TRBV7-9 to TRBJ1-5; no definite D call. The ends were cut back, 0 bases at V and 3 bases at J, with 6 bases in the middle. The germline V gene encodes CDR1 SEHNR and CDR2 FQNEAQ (reference sequence). This CDR3 spans 14 amino acids. The CDR3 protein is CASSLAGPNQPQHF. The CDR3 coding sequence is TGTGCCAGCAGCTTAGCAGGGCCCAATCAGCCCCAGCATTTT. The full variable domain, its missing parts supplied by reference TRBV7-9 and TRBJ1-5, is DTGVSQNPRHKITKRGQNVTFRCDPISEHNRLYWYRQTLGQGPEFLTYFQNEAQLEKSRLLSDRFSAERPKGSFSTLEIQRTEQGDSAMYLCASSLAGPNQPQHFGDGTRLSIL.

The chain links TRBV7-9 to TRBJ1-2, with TRBD1 identical over 7 bases. This CDR3 is 14 amino acids long. J lost 4 bases, V lost 6 bases, and 8 bases had no gene match. Looked up from germline, CDR1 is SEHNR and CDR2 is FQNEAQ (reference sequence). CDR3 sequence (DNA): TGTGCCAGCAGTTCATTGACAGGGTCCTATGGCTACACCTTC. Its protein product is CASSSLTGSYGYTF.

This chain links TRBV18 with TRBJ1-4; D gene uncertain. This CDR3 spans 15 amino acids. Germline values: CDR1 KGHSH, CDR2 LQKENI. V was clipped by 3 bases and J by 0 bases, with 8 bases between them. In DNA, the CDR3 is TGTGCCAGCTCACCGGGGAGTGCAACTAATGAAAAACTGTTTTTT. It codes for CASSPGSATNEKLFF.

This clone came up once. The chain couples TRBV2 to TRBJ2-5; 8 nucleotides align to TRBD2. This CDR3 spans 15 amino acids. Germline CDR1 is SNHLY and CDR2 is FYNNEI. V lost 9 bases, J lost 5 bases, and 14 bases stayed unmatched. The CDR3 region has the DNA TGTGCCAGGGGTTCGGGGGAAGCGGGAGTGGAGACCCAGTACTTC. Its translation is CARGSGEAGVETQYF. The variable domain in full, completed from reference TRBV2 and TRBJ2-5, reads EPEVTQTPSHQVTQMGQEVILRCVPISNHLYFYWYRQILGQKVEFLVSFYNNEISEKSEIFDDQFSVERPDGSNFTLKIRSTKLEDSAMYFCARGSGEAGVETQYFGPGTRLLVL.

V gene TRBV28 combines with J gene TRBJ1-6; D call uncertain. This CDR3 is 13 amino acids long. V was shortened by 6 bases and J by 9 bases, with 12 bases between the two germline ends. Germline CDR1 and CDR2: MDHEN and SYDVKM. In DNA form, the CDR3 reads TGTGCCAGCAGGGAGACAATCGTTTCACCCCTCCACTTT. Its translation: CASRETIVSPLHF. Full variable domain (remainder filled in from reference TRBV28 and TRBJ1-6): DVKVTQSSRYLVKRTGEKVFLECVQDMDHENMFWYRQDPGLGLRLIYFSYDVKMKEKGDIPEGYSVSREKKERFSLILESASTNQTSMYLCASRETIVSPLHFGNGTRLTVT.

This clone appeared a few times. This chain connects TRBV5-4 to TRBJ1-1, with D possibly TRBD1 on 6 matching bases. V lost 6 bases and J lost 1, with 13 bases in between. This CDR3 has 14 amino acids. The germline CDR1 and CDR2 sequences are SGHNT and YYREEE (reference sequence). The CDR3 spells CASKAGAGNTEAFF. CDR3 coding DNA: TGTGCCAGCAAGGCAGGGGCCGGGAACACTGAAGCTTTCTTT.

The chain links TRBV6-6 to TRBJ1-5, with D unresolved. The CDR3 has 15 residues. V was trimmed by 2 bases and J by 0 bases, leaving 8 bases between them. Germline loops: CDR1 MNHNY, CDR2 SVGAGI (reference sequence). The CDR3 DNA follows: TGTGCCAGCAGTTACGAGGATTATAGCAATCAGCCCCAGCATTTT. The encoded protein is CASSYEDYSNQPQHF.